One and the same sample provided the 26 T cell receptor beta chains below, sequenced in a study of T cell responses to AZD1222 COVID-19 vaccine. Libraries were prepared by immunoSEQ multiplex PCR; TCRdb keeps only in-frame clonotypes and omits some of them. The sample records 95,000 to 110,000 clones, approximately 86% being singletons. The input for sequencing was peripheral blood, taken 28 days after the second dose of the MenACWY control vaccine. The receptors come from an adult who received the MenACWY meningococcal vaccine as a control.

The chain couples TRBV4-1 to TRBJ1-1; D ambiguous. Trimming took off 5 bases at V and 1 base at J, with 11 bases between the two ends. The germline gives CDR1 MGHRA, CDR2 YSYEKL. This CDR3 is built from 14 residues. The DNA of the CDR3 is TGCGCCAGCAGCGGAGCGGGGAGGAACACTGAAGCTTTCTTT. Encoded protein: CASSGAGRNTEAFF.

This rearrangement joins TRBV13 to TRBJ1-5, with a tentative D call TRBD1 (6 bases). The V end was cut by 0 bases, the J end by 15 bases, with 18 bases between. The germline gives CDR1 PRHDT, CDR2 FYEKMQ (reference sequence). There are 14 residues in the CDR3. In DNA, the CDR3 is TGTGCCAGCAGCTTAGGGGCCTCACAGGGTATCCTGCATTTT. Protein: CASSLGASQGILHF.

The V gene is TRBV4-3, the J gene TRBJ1-1; the D is unclear. The germline CDR1 and CDR2 sequences are LGHNA and YSLEER. V was clipped by 1 base and J by 1 base, with 4 bases between them. This CDR3 contains 13 residues. CDR3 sequence (DNA): TGCGCCAGCAGCCAAGCAGGGAACACTGAAGCTTTCTTT. As protein: CASSQAGNTEAFF.

The chain employs TRBV9 and TRBJ1-1; no firm D call. The CDR3 consists of 15 residues. Deletions cut 0 bases from V and 4 bases from J, with 13 bases between. From germline, CDR1 is SGDLS and CDR2 YYNGEE. CDR3 in amino acids: CASSVAGGLATEAFF. CDR3 nucleotides: TGTGCCAGCAGCGTAGCTGGAGGGTTAGCCACTGAAGCTTTCTTT.

The chain couples TRBV6-2 or TRBV6-3 to TRBJ2-7; 9 bases map to TRBD1. Germline V gene sequence: CDR1 MNHEY, CDR2 SVGEGT. There are 16 residues in the CDR3. Unmatched junction bases numbered 9, after V lost 2 bases and J lost 4 bases. The CDR3 spells CASSYDGTGRLYEQYF. The CDR3 nucleotides are TGTGCCAGCAGTTACGACGGGACAGGGAGGCTATACGAGCAGTACTTC.

J is TRBJ2-2 and V is TRBV27; D is uncertain. V lost 5 bases to trimming and J lost 5 bases, with 3 bases between them. CDR1 and CDR2 (germline): MNHEY, SMNVEV (reference sequence). This CDR3 is built from 11 residues. The CDR3 region has the DNA TGTGCCAGCAGTCGGACCGGGGAGCTGTTTTTT. It translates to CASSRTGELFF.

This chain links TRBV19 with TRBJ1-2; TRBD1 matches at 7 bases. J lost 3 bases, V lost 6 bases, and 10 bases had no gene match. The CDR3 loop spans 15 amino acids. Per the germline V gene, CDR1 is LNHDA and CDR2 is SQIVND (reference sequence). The CDR3 spells CASRRNSGGDYGYTF. The CDR3 DNA is TGTGCCAGTAGGCGAAATTCAGGGGGGGACTATGGCTACACCTTC.

The rearrangement joins TRBV29-1 to TRBJ2-7; TRBD1 is a possible D gene (6 bases). The CDR3 spans 11 residues. Trimming removed 4 bases from V and 4 bases from J, with 8 bases in between. Germline V gene sequence: CDR1 SQVTM, CDR2 ANQGSEA. The DNA of the CDR3 is TGCAGCGTTGCCGGGACATACGAGCAGTACTTC. Translating it yields CSVAGTYEQYF.

The chain links TRBV18 to TRBJ2-7; TRBD1 is a possible D gene (6 bases). Germline V CDR1 and CDR2: KGHSH, LQKENI. The CDR3 extends over 17 amino acids. Between the trimmed V and J ends, which lost 3 bases and 2 bases, there was a span of 20 bases. The CDR3 here is CASSPTSRGDRPYEQYF. CDR3 DNA: TGTGCCAGCTCACCTACCTCCAGGGGCGATAGGCCCTACGAGCAGTACTTC.

The chain is built from TRBV7-3 and TRBJ1-6, with TRBD1 matching 9 bases. The CDR3 runs to 14 residues. The germline V gene encodes CDR1 SGHTA and CDR2 FQGTGA. After removal of 6 bases from V and 7 bases from J, the junction contained 4 bases not matched to a gene. Here the CDR3 DNA reads TGTGCCAGCAGTATGGGACAGGGAAATTCACCCCTCCACTTT. This codes for CASSMGQGNSPLHF.

This clone was counted once. The J gene is TRBJ1-2, the V gene TRBV28, with 7 bases identical to TRBD1. CDR1 and CDR2 from the germline V gene are MDHEN and SYDVKM. With V trimmed by 7 bases and J by 1 base, 18 bases remained unmatched. The CDR3 is 18 amino acids. The chain's CDR3 is CASTPGGWGLRSNYGYTF. Written as DNA, the CDR3 is TGTGCCAGCACTCCAGGGGGGTGGGGATTGAGAAGTAACTATGGCTACACCTTC.

V and J are TRBV7-6 and TRBJ2-2, with 11 bases identical to TRBD1. CDR1 and CDR2 (germline): SGHVS, FNYEAQ. CDR3 length: 17 residues. The J segment lost 6 bases and the V segment lost 1 base, leaving 7 bases of the junction unmatched. In DNA form, the CDR3 reads TGTGCCAGCAGCTTAGTTACAGGACAGGGGGCCTCCGGGGAGCTGTTTTTT. Translation: CASSLVTGQGASGELFF.

The chain combines TRBV7-2 with TRBJ1-6; 9 bases are shared with TRBD1. Losses at the gene ends were 5 bases for V and 10 bases for J; bases not matched to a gene: 9. Germline-derived CDR1 and CDR2 are SGHTA and FQGNSA. The CDR3 runs to 15 residues. The CDR3 reads CASSASPGQGSPLHF. CDR3 nucleotides: TGTGCCAGCAGCGCGTCCCCGGGACAGGGCTCACCCCTCCACTTT.

The chain combines TRBV4-3 with TRBJ1-2, with D hard to call. CDR1 is LGHNA and CDR2 is YSLEER in the germline V gene. The CDR3 contains 14 residues. The V end lost 4 bases, the J end lost 5 bases, and 14 bases lay between the germline ends. This CDR3 is CASSPERGGYGYTF. CDR3 DNA: TGCGCCAGCAGCCCGGAGCGGGGAGGGTATGGCTACACCTTC.

The chain employs TRBV6-5 and TRBJ1-2, with 9 positions matching TRBD1. CDR3 length: 13 residues. Germline CDR1 reads MNHEY; CDR2 reads SVGAGI. J lost 8 bases, V lost 4 bases, and 5 bases had no gene match. This chain's CDR3 is CASSLGQGFGYTF. CDR3 DNA sequence: TGTGCCAGCAGTTTAGGACAGGGGTTCGGCTACACCTTC.

This clone was counted between two and nine times. The chain has TRBV4-2 and TRBJ1-5; 11 bases agree with TRBD1. The CDR3 spans 17 residues. Per the germline V gene, CDR1 is LGHNA and CDR2 is YNFKEQ. Trimming removed 2 bases from V and 3 bases from J; junction bases left unmatched: 6. The CDR3 loop reads CASSQWAGQGDNQPQHF. The CDR3 DNA sequence: TGTGCCAGCAGCCAATGGGCGGGACAGGGGGACAATCAGCCCCAGCATTTT.

This clone was counted a few times. DNA for the CDR3: TGTGCCAGCACGACAGGGATAGGCAATGGCTACACCTTC. Protein sequence: CASTTGIGNGYTF. The V and J genes are TRBV2 and TRBJ1-2; 7 bases agree with TRBD1. Germline assignment: CDR1 SNHLY and CDR2 FYNNEI. The CDR3 extends over 13 amino acids. V gave up 7 bases and J gave up 6 bases; unmatched junction bases: 8.

The chain links TRBV7-8 to TRBJ1-5; D remains ambiguous. Germline CDR1 SGHVS, CDR2 FQNEAQ. The V end lost 0 bases, the J end lost 7 bases, and 13 bases lay between the germline ends. CDR3 size: 15 residues. Here the CDR3 DNA reads TGTGCCAGCAGCTTAGCGGGAGGGAAGAGCCAGCCCCAGCATTTT. It yields the protein CASSLAGGKSQPQHF.

This chain links TRBV15 with TRBJ1-2; no firm D call. Deletions cut 5 bases from V and 8 bases from J, with 12 bases between. This CDR3 has 12 residues. Germline CDR1 and CDR2: LNHNV and YYDKDF (reference sequence). This chain's CDR3 is CATSHVERGYTF. CDR3 nucleotides: TGTGCCACCAGCCATGTGGAAAGGGGCTACACCTTC.

This clone has just a few counts. The genes are TRBV5-4 and TRBJ1-2; 7 nucleotides agree with TRBD1. With 0 bases clipped from V and 7 bases from J, the junction kept 9 bases outside the gene matches. The CDR3 covers 15 residues. The germline V gene has CDR1 SGHNT and CDR2 YYREEE (reference sequence). Written as DNA, the CDR3 is TGTGCCAGCAGCTTGGAGACAGGGTCTAACAGTGGCTACACCTTC. This sequence encodes CASSLETGSNSGYTF.

The rearrangement joins TRBV2 to TRBJ2-3, with D possibly matching TRBD1 (6 bases). V gave up 5 bases and J gave up 1 base, with 7 bases separating them. Germline assignment: CDR1 SNHLY and CDR2 FYNNEI. The CDR3 is made up of 13 amino acids. CDR3 DNA sequence: TGTGCCAGCAGTACAGGGCGCACAGATACGCAGTATTTT. This gives the protein CASSTGRTDTQYF.

The chain uses TRBV19 and TRBJ1-5; D uncertain. CDR3 length: 15 amino acids. Trimming removed 3 bases at V and 0 bases at J, with 9 bases between. The germline V gene encodes CDR1 LNHDA and CDR2 SQIVND (reference sequence). The CDR3 protein is CASSIATYSNQPQHF. DNA for the CDR3: TGTGCCAGTAGTATCGCTACGTATAGCAATCAGCCCCAGCATTTT.

V gene TRBV4-2 combines with J gene TRBJ1-2, with 12 bases identical to TRBD1. This CDR3 region has 15 residues. Per germline, CDR1 LGHNA and CDR2 YNFKEQ. Germline trimming cut 2 bases from V and 4 bases from J; bases unmatched to any gene: 2. This chain's CDR3 is CASSQPGQGAYGYTF. CDR3 nucleotide sequence: TGTGCCAGCAGCCAACCGGGACAGGGGGCCTATGGCTACACCTTC.

The genes are TRBV28 and TRBJ1-3; TRBD1 aligns across 7 bases. This CDR3 has 15 residues. The germline V gene encodes CDR1 MDHEN and CDR2 SYDVKM. After removal of 6 bases from V and 4 bases from J, the junction contained 9 bases not matched to a gene. This CDR3 is CASSRQGRSGNTIYF. CDR3 DNA: TGTGCCAGCAGCCGACAGGGCAGATCGGGAAACACCATATATTTT.

This rearrangement joins TRBV6-1 to TRBJ2-7, with 12 bases matching TRBD1. The length of the CDR3 is 17 residues. Germline values: CDR1 MNHNS, CDR2 SASEGT. Trimming cost V 4 bases and J 3 bases; bases outside gene matches: 10. The CDR3 DNA reads as TGTGCCAGCAGTGTACCACTGGGGACAGGGGGCTTCTACGAGCAGTACTTC. It is translated as CASSVPLGTGGFYEQYF.

This sequence joins TRBV2 and TRBJ1-2; perhaps TRBD1 as D (6 bases). Per germline, CDR1 SNHLY and CDR2 FYNNEI. Trimming pared 7 bases from V and 4 bases from J, leaving 16 bases between. This CDR3 region has 14 residues. As DNA, the CDR3 is TGTGCCAGCACACGAAAGGGGGAAGTCTATGGCTACACCTTC. Protein: CASTRKGEVYGYTF.